The clone carrying this TCR beta chain showed up just a few times. Trimming cost V 5 bases and J 3 bases; bases outside gene matches: 8. The CDR3 length is 16 residues. The germline V gene encodes CDR1 MDHEN and CDR2 SYDVKM. This record comes from a study of beta chain features in type 1 diabetes. The authors reverse transcribed all of the isolated RNA, so sequencing captured expressed TCRB transcripts. Profiled with immunoSEQ multiplex PCR; TCRdb holds only in-frame clones, not every one. The data show hundreds of thousands of clones, roughly an eighth seen once. What was sequenced was naive CD4+ T cells from blood. V gene TRBV28 combines with J gene TRBJ1-2; TRBD1 matches 11 bases. The clonotype originates from a young man in good health. The CDR3 DNA follows: TGTGCCAGCAGTCCACCCGGGACAGGGGGGGACTATGGCTACACCTTC. It specifies CASSPPGTGGDYGYTF.